Listed below are T cell receptor beta chains from one sample, sequenced in a study of identical twins. TCRdb used MiXCR to reprocess the 5' RACE reads, holding one entry per CDR3 protein. This table has under 900,000 distinct CDR3 sequences, around a sixth appearing once. This sample also appeared in a second study, on T cells expressing NK-cell markers.

The sequenced material came from PBMCs. The source of these receptors is a woman under 30 in good health. Each CDR3 is given with its conserved first and last residue. The D gene is left open where the match is weak. Size values are once, few and many counts, or a class for expanded clones, and some rows have none.

>TRBJ2-1|13|TRBV7-9|TRBD2|.
TGTGCCATCGGAGCGGGGGGACGCAATGAGCAGTTCTTC
CAIGAGGRNEQFF
>TRBJ2-1|13|TRBV20-1|.|.
TGCAGTGCTGTGGGACTCCGGATTAATGAGCAGTTCTTC
CSAVGLRINEQFF
>TRBJ2-1|16|TRBV3-1|.|few
TGTGCCAGCAGCCAAGTGGGAGGGGGGGCCTACAATGAGCAGTTCTTC
CASSQVGGGAYNEQFF
>TRBJ2-2|16|TRBV6-2/TRBV6-3|.|.
TGTGCCAGCAGGCCCCCACTCGGGGGTGACACCGGGGAGCTGTTTTTT
CASRPPLGGDTGELFF
>TRBJ1-1|15|TRBV11-2|.|.
TGTGCCAGCAGCCACGACCCAGGTCGAGGCACTGAAGCTTTCTTT
CASSHDPGRGTEAFF
>TRBJ1-2|13|TRBV6-5|.|.
TGTGCCAGCAGTTGGGGACAAAACTATGGCTACACCTTC
CASSWGQNYGYTF
>TRBJ2-1|14|TRBV20-1|TRBD2|many
TGCAGTGCTAGTCCTAGCGGGGACTACAATGAGCAGTTCTTC
CSASPSGDYNEQFF
>TRBJ2-1|14|TRBV7-9|.|few
TGTGCCAGCAGCTCCGGACTGCGAGGCAATGAGCAGTTCTTC
CASSSGLRGNEQFF
>TRBJ2-7|15|TRBV2|TRBD1|.
TGTGCCAGCAGTGAATGGACAGGTCTAACCTACGAGCAGTACTTC
CASSEWTGLTYEQYF
>TRBJ2-1|16|TRBV5-1|.|.
TGCGCCAGCAGCCCAGGTTGGAGGGTAGTCAACAATGAGCAGTTCTTC
CASSPGWRVVNNEQFF
>TRBJ1-2|15|TRBV15|.|.
TGTGCCACCAGCAGAGAGGCAATACGGCCCCGTGGCTACACCTTC
CATSREAIRPRGYTF
>TRBJ2-7|14|TRBV6-5|.|.
TGTGCCAGCAGTTCCCCCACAAGCGGCTACGAGCAGTACTTC
CASSSPTSGYEQYF
>TRBJ2-1|14|TRBV29-1|TRBD2|.
TGCAGCGTGGGACTAGCGGACTTTAGGAATGAGCAGTTCTTC
CSVGLADFRNEQFF
>TRBJ1-1|15|TRBV7-9|.|few
TGTGCCAGCAGCCCGCCGGGGCAGGGCAACACTGAAGCTTTCTTT
CASSPPGQGNTEAFF
>TRBJ2-2|16|TRBV12-3/TRBV12-4|TRBD1|.
TGTGCCAGCAGTTCGTCCAAGGGGGCGGACACCGGGGAGCTGTTTTTT
CASSSSKGADTGELFF
>TRBJ2-7|14|TRBV12-3/TRBV12-4|TRBD1|.
TGTGCCAGCGGCTCGGGGACAGGGGGATACGAGCAGTACTTC
CASGSGTGGYEQYF
>TRBJ2-7|16|TRBV15|TRBD2|few
TGTGCCACCAGCAGAGGCTCGATAGCGGGAAGATACGAGCAGTACTTC
CATSRGSIAGRYEQYF
>TRBJ1-3|14|TRBV30|.|few
TGTGCCTGGAGTGAGGGTTTCTCTGGAAACACCATATATTTT
CAWSEGFSGNTIYF
>TRBJ2-7|14|TRBV20-1|TRBD2|few
TGCAGTGCCGGAGCGGGAGGGCCGGATGGCGAGCAGTACTTC
CSAGAGGPDGEQYF
>TRBJ2-2|16|TRBV5-5|TRBD1|few
TGTGCCAGCAGCTTGAGGCCAGGGGGTAAAGGCGGGGAGCTGTTTTTT
CASSLRPGGKGGELFF
>TRBJ2-1|17|TRBV7-6|TRBD2|.
TGTGCCAGCAGCGAGACTAGCGGGGGATCCTCCTACAATGAGCAGTTCTTC
CASSETSGGSSYNEQFF
>TRBJ1-1|14|TRBV12-3/TRBV12-4|.|.
TGTGCCAGCAGCTCCCCCCTTAGTGGGGTTCGAGCTTTCTTT
CASSSPLSGVRAFF
>TRBJ2-3|14|TRBV29-1|.|.
TGCAGCGTCGGTGGTCCAGGTTTTGCGGATACGCAGTATTTT
CSVGGPGFADTQYF
>TRBJ2-1|16|TRBV5-1|TRBD2|.
TGCGCCAGCAAGAAGGTGGTGCTAGCGGGTAGCAATGAGCAGTTCTTC
CASKKVVLAGSNEQFF
>TRBJ2-6|17|TRBV5-1|.|.
TGCGCCAGCAGCCTAAGGGGGGCTGGCTCTGGGGCCAACGTCCTGACTTTC
CASSLRGAGSGANVLTF
>TRBJ2-1|16|TRBV13|.|many
TGTGCCAGCAGCTTAACAGGGATGGACACCTACAATGAGCAGTTCTTC
CASSLTGMDTYNEQFF
>TRBJ2-1|15|TRBV7-9|TRBD1|few
TGTGCCAGCAGCTTTGAGGACAGGGGGGACCCTGAGCAGTTCTTC
CASSFEDRGDPEQFF
>TRBJ2-7|14|TRBV10-3|TRBD1|.
TGTGCCATCAATACCGGGACAGGGGACTACGAGCAGTACTTC
CAINTGTGDYEQYF
>TRBJ1-5|13|TRBV3-1|.|.
TGTGCCAGCAGCCCTGCCAGTGGTCAGCCCCAGCATTTT
CASSPASGQPQHF
>TRBJ2-3|12|TRBV20-1|.|many
TGCAGTGCTAGAGTGGGGACAGATACGCAGTATTTT
CSARVGTDTQYF
>TRBJ2-1|15|TRBV6-2/TRBV6-3|TRBD1|.
TGTGCCAGCAGTTACGAAGGGACAGGGGGCAATGAGCAGTTCTTC
CASSYEGTGGNEQFF
>TRBJ2-7|14|TRBV20-1|.|.
TGCAGTGCTGCCGAAGGGTCAAGGAACTACGAGCAGTACTTC
CSAAEGSRNYEQYF
>TRBJ2-2|15|TRBV29-1|TRBD2|.
TGCAGCGCCCGGTGGGCGGGAGGGCCCACCGGGGAGCTGTTTTTT
CSARWAGGPTGELFF
>TRBJ1-2|13|TRBV6-2/TRBV6-3|.|few
TGTGCCAGCAGTGGACAAGACGTCTATGGCTACACCTTC
CASSGQDVYGYTF
>TRBJ2-2|18|TRBV11-2|.|.
TGTGCCAGCAGCCTGGTTGGGGCCCCCCATCGGAACACCGGGGAGCTGTTTTTT
CASSLVGAPHRNTGELFF
>TRBJ2-1|13|TRBV9|.|few
TGTGCCAGCAGCGTTAACTCCTACAATGAGCAGTTCTTC
CASSVNSYNEQFF
>TRBJ2-3|14|TRBV10-2|.|few
TGCGCCAGTAGACTGAGCTCTAGCACAGATACGCAGTATTTT
CASRLSSSTDTQYF
>TRBJ2-1|15|TRBV5-1|TRBD2|few
TGCGCCAGCAGCATGGGGACTAGCGGTTACAATGAGCAGTTCTTC
CASSMGTSGYNEQFF
>TRBJ2-5|13|TRBV10-3|TRBD1|few
TGTGCCATCAAGGGACAGGTTAAAGAGACCCAGTACTTC
CAIKGQVKETQYF
>TRBJ2-5|13|TRBV20-1|.|few
TGCAGTGCTAGAGATTCGGGGGAAGAGACCCAGTACTTC
CSARDSGEETQYF
>TRBJ1-6|15|TRBV5-1|TRBD1|few
TGCGCCAGCAGCTTGGTTCCAGGGGGCGACTCACCCCTCCACTTT
CASSLVPGGDSPLHF
>TRBJ2-5|12|TRBV5-1|.|many
TGCGCCAGCAGCTTGGCCATGGAGACCCAGTACTTC
CASSLAMETQYF
>TRBJ2-6|15|TRBV12-3/TRBV12-4|.|.
TGTGCCAGCACCCTATCGGACTCTGGGGCCAACGTCCTGACTTTC
CASTLSDSGANVLTF
>TRBJ2-7|16|TRBV6-2/TRBV6-3|.|.
TGTGCCAGCTCCTTATCCCCCCGGACAGTCGGCTACGAGCAGTACTTC
CASSLSPRTVGYEQYF
>TRBJ1-5|13|TRBV12-3/TRBV12-4|.|.
TGTGCCAGCAGCCGGGGATTCAATCAGCCCCAGCATTTT
CASSRGFNQPQHF
>TRBJ2-1|14|TRBV7-9|.|.
TGTGCCAGCAGCCCCCCGGACATCATAGATGAGCAGTTCTTC
CASSPPDIIDEQFF
>TRBJ2-7|17|TRBV9|TRBD1|.
TGTGCCAGCAGCGGGGGCAAAGGGGACAGGGGTCGGTACGAGCAGTACTTC
CASSGGKGDRGRYEQYF
>TRBJ2-5|18|TRBV6-5|TRBD2|few
TGTGCCAGCAGCTTACTTTCCGGGACTAGCGGGTATCAAGAGACCCAGTACTTC
CASSLLSGTSGYQETQYF
>TRBJ2-6|17|TRBV11-2|TRBD2|few
TGTGCCAGCAGACCTTATAGCGGGATACTCGGGGCCAACGTCCTGACTTTC
CASRPYSGILGANVLTF
>TRBJ2-7|15|TRBV20-1|TRBD1|.
TGCAGTGCTACCGGACAGGGTAGGGGACCCTACGAGCAGTACTTC
CSATGQGRGPYEQYF
>TRBJ1-2|18|TRBV5-1|TRBD1|.
TGCGCCAGCAGCTTGGCTTTGGGACAGGGGGCGAGTTCCGATGGCTACACCTTC
CASSLALGQGASSDGYTF
>TRBJ2-7|16|TRBV3-1|TRBD2|.
TGTGCCAGCAGCCAAGGGGCTGGGAGGGGTTCCTACGAGCAGTACTTC
CASSQGAGRGSYEQYF